The rows below give T cell receptor beta chains drawn from one sample of a study of T cell repertoires in cytomegalovirus infection. TCRdb reprocessed the reads via MiXCR and lists one record per CDR3 protein. The repertoire holds hundreds of thousands of distinct CDR3 sequences, roughly 30% seen once, with about an eighth in the top ten. These receptors are not linked to any known antigen. Sequences were derived from cultured CD8+ T cells from PBMCs, sampled from culture after CMV antigen stimulation. These TCRs come from a human donor in good health (CMV status not recorded). Some clones in this sample may be carry-over from other donors' samples. CDR3s include the opening cysteine and the closing phenylalanine or tryptophan. A D gene is named only where the DNA matches it firmly. For some rows the clone size is stated as once, few or many, or as a class when expanded; others skip it.

TRBV4-3,-,TRBJ1-6,many,CASSQELERPWYSPLHF,TGCGCCAGCAGCCAAGAACTCGAGCGCCCGTGGTATTCACCCCTCCACTTT
TRBV7-9,TRBD1,TRBJ1-2,few,CASSPRTGVNTMSYTF,TGTGCCAGCAGCCCCCGGACAGGGGTCAATACTATGAGCTACACCTTC
TRBV28,-,TRBJ1-3,-,CANKGEGNTIYF,TGTGCCAACAAGGGTGAGGGAAACACCATATATTTT
TRBV15,TRBD1,TRBJ1-2,-,CATRGDRAANYGYTF,TGTGCCACCAGGGGGGACAGGGCGGCTAACTATGGCTACACCTTC
TRBV4-1,TRBD1,TRBJ1-6,few,CASSETGFRNSPLHF,TGCGCCAGCAGCGAGACAGGGTTCAGGAATTCACCCCTCCACTTT
TRBV6-1,TRBD1,TRBJ1-2,-,CASSRSDRAMFGYTF,TGTGCCAGCAGCAGATCGGACAGGGCAATGTTTGGCTACACCTTC
TRBV7-2,TRBD2,TRBJ2-3,many,CASSLVPAGGQDTQYF,TGTGCCAGCAGCTTAGTTCCCGCGGGGGGGCAAGATACGCAGTATTTT
TRBV7-2,TRBD1,TRBJ1-2,many,CASSLLREGADGYTF,TGTGCCAGCAGCTTACTGCGGGAGGGGGCCGATGGCTACACCTTC
TRBV6-5,-,TRBJ1-1,few,CASSPRIWQGVTDTEAFF,TGTGCCAGCAGTCCTCGGATATGGCAGGGAGTGACGGACACTGAAGCTTTCTTT
TRBV7-8,TRBD2,TRBJ2-7,few,CASSLGWSGEPEQYF,TGTGCCAGCAGCTTAGGGTGGAGCGGGGAGCCCGAGCAGTACTTC
TRBV19,TRBD1,TRBJ1-1,-,CASSIVRDRAAFF,TGTGCCAGTAGTATAGTCCGGGACAGGGCGGCTTTCTTT
TRBV23-1,TRBD2,TRBJ2-1,-,CASSQRLAGGNNEQFF,TGCGCCAGCAGTCAGAGACTAGCGGGGGGTAACAATGAGCAGTTCTTC
TRBV7-6,-,TRBJ2-3,many,CASSQTDASTDTQYF,TGTGCCAGCAGCCAAACAGACGCTAGCACAGATACGCAGTATTTT
TRBV6-2/TRBV6-3,-,TRBJ2-3,few,CASSRDAFYDTQYF,TGTGCCAGCTCCCGGGACGCCTTTTACGATACGCAGTATTTT
TRBV7-9,TRBD2,TRBJ2-2,many,CASSQPILAKANTGELFF,TGTGCCAGCAGCCAGCCGATACTAGCGAAGGCGAACACCGGGGAGCTGTTTTTT
TRBV12-3/TRBV12-4,TRBD1,TRBJ2-5,few,CASSPLTGGETQYF,TGTGCCAGCAGTCCCCTGACAGGGGGAGAGACCCAGTACTTC
TRBV6-1,-,TRBJ2-7,few,CASSQPLRGYEQYF,TGTGCCAGCAGCCAACCCTTGCGGGGCTACGAGCAGTACTTC
TRBV12-3/TRBV12-4,-,TRBJ2-1,many,CASSFGVAEQFF,TGTGCCAGCAGTTTCGGGGTAGCTGAGCAGTTCTTC
TRBV27,-,TRBJ2-3,-,CASSLIARGGDTQYF,TGTGCCAGCAGTTTAATAGCGAGAGGAGGAGATACGCAGTATTTT
TRBV20-1,-,TRBJ1-5,-,CSATGTRKHNQPQHF,TGCAGTGCTACCGGGACTAGGAAGCACAATCAGCCCCAGCATTTT
TRBV6-1,-,TRBJ1-2,few,CAGPRVGLSPSLYGYTF,TGTGCGGGCCCCAGGGTGGGCCTTTCACCTTCACTCTATGGCTACACCTTC
TRBV6-1,TRBD1,TRBJ2-3,few,CASSATRGTTDTQYF,TGTGCCAGCAGTGCTACCAGGGGGACGACCGATACGCAGTATTTT
TRBV7-3,-,TRBJ2-2,many,CASSLLGGRTGELFF,TGTGCCAGCAGCCTTCTAGGAGGGAGGACCGGGGAGCTGTTTTTT
TRBV6-6,-,TRBJ1-4,-,CTSFKGETNEKLFF,TGTACCAGCTTTAAGGGGGAAACTAATGAAAAACTGTTTTTT
TRBV2,TRBD1,TRBJ2-5,few,CASSDPGTGKSETQYF,TGTGCCAGCAGTGACCCCGGGACAGGGAAATCGGAGACCCAGTACTTC
TRBV2,-,TRBJ2-6,few,CASKRWPGGRTGANVLTF,TGTGCCAGCAAGCGATGGCCTGGGGGGCGGACTGGGGCCAACGTCCTGACTTTC
TRBV6-5,-,TRBJ1-5,many,CASSYSGNSNQPQHF,TGTGCCAGCAGTTACTCAGGCAATAGCAATCAGCCCCAGCATTTT
TRBV19,-,TRBJ1-2,-,CASSIDPVQGDYGYTF,TGTGCCAGTAGTATAGACCCCGTGCAGGGTGACTATGGCTACACCTTC
TRBV12-3/TRBV12-4,TRBD1,TRBJ1-2,many,CASSLGGLNYGYTF,TGTGCCAGCAGCTTAGGGGGCCTTAACTATGGCTACACCTTC
TRBV25-1,-,TRBJ2-1,few,CASKVGPNEQFF,TGTGCCAGCAAGGTGGGGCCGAATGAGCAGTTCTTC
TRBV20-1,TRBD1,TRBJ1-3,-,CSVFVRGLAGSGNTVYF,TGCAGTGTGTTTGTCAGGGGGCTGGCCGGGTCTGGAAACACCGTATATTTT
TRBV5-4,-,TRBJ2-7,few,CFLVSEQYF,TGTTTCCTAGTATCCGAGCAGTACTTC
TRBV14,-,TRBJ1-4,-,CASSQYRRGNEKLFF,TGTGCCAGCAGCCAATACCGGAGGGGGAATGAAAAACTGTTTTTT
TRBV6-2/TRBV6-3,TRBD1,TRBJ1-1,-,CASSPTGAYEAFF,TGTGCCAGCAGCCCAACAGGGGCCTATGAAGCTTTCTTT
TRBV24-1,-,TRBJ2-2,few,CATSDPPGELFF,TGTGCCACCAGTGATCCTCCCGGGGAGCTGTTTTTT
TRBV28,-,TRBJ1-1,-,CASIPGDENTEAFF,TGTGCCAGCATCCCGGGGGACGAGAACACTGAAGCTTTCTTT
TRBV7-6,TRBD2,TRBJ2-1,-,CASSLGLAGGEQFF,TGTGCCAGCAGCTTAGGTCTAGCGGGGGGTGAGCAGTTCTTC
TRBV5-6,-,TRBJ1-5,-,CASSLGDKGQPQHF,TGTGCCAGCAGCTTAGGGGACAAGGGTCAGCCCCAGCATTTT
TRBV19,-,TRBJ2-1,many,CASSIGGYNEQFF,TGTGCCAGTAGTATAGGCGGATACAATGAGCAGTTCTTC
TRBV28,-,TRBJ2-2,many,CASSLLRRVVGTGELFF,TGTGCCAGCAGTTTACTCCGCAGGGTCGTTGGCACCGGGGAGCTGTTTTTT
TRBV6-4,-,TRBJ2-1,-,CASSDFGLEYNEQFF,TGTGCCAGCAGTGACTTTGGGTTAGAGTACAATGAGCAGTTCTTC
TRBV24-1,-,TRBJ2-2,few,CATSDWDERTGELFF,TGTGCCACCAGTGATTGGGACGAGCGGACCGGGGAGCTGTTTTTT
TRBV29-1,-,TRBJ2-1,-,CSVEDGGGRYNEQFF,TGCAGCGTTGAAGATGGGGGGGGCAGGTACAATGAGCAGTTCTTC
TRBV20-1,-,TRBJ2-4,-,CSAGLTGLQNIQYF,TGCAGCGCCGGCCTCACAGGCCTCCAAAACATTCAGTACTTC
TRBV9,TRBD2,TRBJ2-1,few,CASSFHGGARWDEQFF,TGTGCCAGCAGCTTCCACGGGGGGGCCCGCTGGGATGAGCAGTTCTTC
TRBV6-1,-,TRBJ2-2,once,CASSETEGNTGELFF,TGTGCCAGCAGTGAAACAGAGGGAAACACCGGGGAGCTGTTTTTT
TRBV4-1,-,TRBJ2-7,-,CASSQEDSLSYEQYF,TGCGCCAGCAGCCAAGAAGACAGCCTTTCCTACGAGCAGTACTTC
TRBV6-8,-,TRBJ1-1,few,CASSYGDFAEAFF,TGTGCCAGCAGTTACGGCGATTTCGCTGAAGCTTTCTTT
TRBV6-1,TRBD2,TRBJ2-3,many,CASSYLAGGADTQYF,TGTGCCAGCAGTTACCTGGCGGGGGGGGCAGATACGCAGTATTTT
TRBV7-8,-,TRBJ1-1,-,CASSLAPGLGTEAFF,TGTGCCAGCAGCTTAGCCCCGGGACTAGGGACTGAAGCTTTCTTT
TRBV5-6,-,TRBJ2-5,-,CASSLTGPPNKVTQYF,TGTGCCAGCAGCTTGACCGGACCCCCCAACAAGGTGACCCAGTACTTC
TRBV6-2/TRBV6-3,-,TRBJ2-1,-,CASSNLRQGSREQFF,TGTGCCAGCAGCAATCTCCGCCAGGGGTCTAGGGAGCAGTTCTTC
TRBV20-1,TRBD1,TRBJ1-2,few,CSAVVRDRAYGYTF,TGCAGTGCGGTCGTAAGGGACAGGGCCTATGGCTACACCTTC
TRBV4-3,-,TRBJ2-3,few,CASSQDLGDSTDTQYF,TGCGCCAGCAGCCAAGATCTTGGGGACAGCACAGATACGCAGTATTTT
TRBV4-1,TRBD2,TRBJ2-3,-,CASSQELAGTYTQYF,TGCGCCAGCAGCCAAGAACTAGCGGGCACATATACGCAGTATTTT